The next 19 T cell receptor beta chains were all read from a single sample in a study of OX40 agonist ivuxolimab in advanced cancers. Only in-frame clones appear in the TCRdb table, and some are missing; sequencing was by immunoSEQ multiplex PCR. This table holds tens of thousands of clones, roughly 89% found once. The input for sequencing was CD4+ or CD8+ T cells sorted from blood, taken in a trial of the OX40 agonist ivuxolimab. The origin of the receptors is an adult with an advanced solid tumor such as melanoma, head and neck, liver or kidney cancer.

The chain couples TRBV18 to TRBJ2-7, with 10 bases matching TRBD1. The CDR3 totals 15 residues. The V segment lost 4 bases and the J segment 4 bases; nucleotides outside the gene matches: 7. Germline V gives CDR1 KGHSH, CDR2 LQKENI. DNA for the CDR3: TGTGCCAGCTCACGATCCGGGACAGGGGCATACGAGCAGTACTTC. Residues: CASSRSGTGAYEQYF. Supplemented by reference TRBV18 and TRBJ2-7, the full variable domain reads NAGVMQNPRHLVRRRGQEARLRCSPMKGHSHVYWYRQLPEEGLKFMVYLQKENIIDESGMPKERFSAEFPKEGPSILRIQQVVRGDSAAYFCASSRSGTGAYEQYFGPGTRLTVT.

The chain carries TRBV6-1 and TRBJ1-6; D call uncertain. The germline gives CDR1 MNHNS, CDR2 SASEGT. The CDR3 is 15 residues long. V was cut by 7 bases and J by 4 bases, with 14 bases left in between. The CDR3 nucleotides are TGTGCCAGCATGGAAGGGTTTGGATATAATTCACCCCTCCACTTT. This sequence encodes CASMEGFGYNSPLHF.

The chain combines TRBV5-5 with TRBJ2-2; TRBD2 aligns across 11 bases. The trim removed 4 bases at V and 2 bases at J, leaving 7 bases unmatched. The CDR3 loop spans 17 amino acids. The germline V gene has CDR1 SGHKS and CDR2 YYEKEE (reference sequence). The CDR3 DNA reads TGTGCCAGCAGCGAATTGGGACTAGCGGTCAACACCGGGGAGCTGTTTTTT. Protein sequence: CASSELGLAVNTGELFF.

The V and J genes are TRBV2 and TRBJ2-5, with D perhaps given as TRBD1 or TRBD2 (5 bases each). CDR3 size: 14 residues. Trimming removed 3 bases from V and 2 bases from J, with 10 bases in between. Germline assignment: CDR1 SNHLY and CDR2 FYNNEI. The CDR3 spells CASSEGRQQETQYF. The CDR3 DNA is TGTGCCAGCAGTGAGGGGAGACAGCAAGAGACCCAGTACTTC.

This clone was seen only a few times. V and J are TRBV4-1 and TRBJ2-4; the match to TRBD2 covers 9 bases. Germline loops: CDR1 MGHRA, CDR2 YSYEKL. V was pared by 3 bases and J by 2 bases, with 17 bases of the junction left unmatched. The CDR3 covers 20 residues. CDR3 nucleotide sequence: TGCGCCAGCAGCCACCCTCCGGGAGGGCTCCTAGCGGGGACCAAAAACATTCAGTACTTC. As protein: CASSHPPGGLLAGTKNIQYF.

The rearrangement joins TRBV6-5 to TRBJ2-1; D uncertain. V was pared by 2 bases and J by 7 bases, with 18 bases between. This CDR3 has 16 amino acids. Germline values: CDR1 MNHEY, CDR2 SVGAGI. CDR3: CASSYTGLGRANEQFF. As DNA, the CDR3 is TGTGCCAGCAGTTACACGGGCTTAGGACGGGCAAATGAGCAGTTCTTC.

The V gene is TRBV19, the J gene TRBJ1-2; the D gene is possibly TRBD1 (6 bases). V lost 7 bases and J lost 2, with 14 bases in between. The CDR3 covers 14 residues. Looked up from germline, CDR1 is LNHDA and CDR2 is SQIVND (reference sequence). CDR3: CASTTGILNYGYTF. CDR3 nucleotide sequence: TGTGCCAGTACCACAGGGATCCTGAACTATGGCTACACCTTC.

The gene calls are TRBV28 and TRBJ2-5; tentatively, D is TRBD2 (7 bases). From germline, CDR1 is MDHEN and CDR2 SYDVKM. V was clipped by 1 base and J by 2 bases, with 20 bases between them. This CDR3 comprises 18 residues. CDR3: CASSLLTWRERGQETQYF. CDR3 in DNA: TGTGCCAGCAGTTTATTAACTTGGCGGGAGAGGGGGCAAGAGACCCAGTACTTC.

The chain is built from TRBV11-3 and TRBJ2-3; perhaps D is TRBD1 or TRBD2 (5 bases each). The CDR3 is 15 residues long. V was clipped by 5 bases and J by 2 bases, with 14 bases between them. Per germline, CDR1 SGHNT and CDR2 YENEEA. The CDR3 DNA sequence: TGTGCCAGCAGCAATGGGGACGGACCCACAGATACGCAGTATTTT. Protein sequence: CASSNGDGPTDTQYF.

The chain carries TRBV7-9 and TRBJ1-4; D gene ambiguous. The ends were cut back, 1 base at V and 7 bases at J, with 4 bases in the middle. CDR3 length: 12 amino acids. CDR1 and CDR2 from the germline V gene are SEHNR and FQNEAQ (reference sequence). CDR3 region: CASSLVGEKLFF. CDR3 DNA: TGTGCCAGCAGCTTAGTCGGTGAAAAACTGTTTTTT.

The V call is TRBV5-4, the J call TRBJ2-7; 9 nucleotides match TRBD1. The germline gives CDR1 SGHNT, CDR2 YYREEE (reference sequence). V lost 4 bases, J lost 5 bases, and 13 bases stayed unmatched. The CDR3 has 16 residues. The CDR3 nucleotides are TGTGCCAGCAGCCGCGGTGGACAGGGGTGGGTCAACGAGCAGTACTTC. It codes for CASSRGGQGWVNEQYF.

The chain carries TRBV25-1 and TRBJ2-3; D not certain. V was clipped by 3 bases and J by 4 bases, with 14 bases between them. Germline V gives CDR1 MGHDK, CDR2 SYGVNS. The CDR3 length is 15 residues. CDR3 amino acids: CASSDPTRSPDTQYF. CDR3 coding DNA: TGTGCCAGCAGTGACCCGACTCGCTCGCCAGATACGCAGTATTTT.

This sequence joins TRBV5-5 and TRBJ1-3; tentatively, D is TRBD1 (5 bases). Germline lookup yields CDR1 SGHKS and CDR2 YYEKEE (reference sequence). V lost 2 bases and J 2 bases, leaving 8 bases between the germline ends. The length of the CDR3 is 14 residues. In DNA, the CDR3 is TGTGCCAGCAGCTTTGGGGGGGCTGGAAACACCATATATTTT. The encoded protein is CASSFGGAGNTIYF.

The J gene is TRBJ1-6, the V gene TRBV5-4; possibly TRBD1 for D (5 bases). CDR3 length equals 15 residues. The V end was cut by 3 bases, the J end by 2 bases, with 9 bases between. Germline V CDR1 and CDR2: SGHNT, YYREEE (reference sequence). The CDR3 sequence: CASSSRGTYNSPLHF. DNA of the CDR3: TGTGCCAGCAGCTCGAGGGGAACCTATAATTCACCCCTCCACTTT.

In its sample, this clone was seen once. The chain is built from TRBV28 and TRBJ1-2; 8 positions match TRBD1. CDR1 and CDR2 (germline): MDHEN, SYDVKM. The V segment lost 4 bases and the J segment 4 bases; nucleotides outside the gene matches: 8. CDR3 length: 15 residues. The CDR3 region has the DNA TGTGCCAGCAGTTCCCCGGACAGGGAGGGCTATGGCTACACCTTC. The encoded protein is CASSSPDREGYGYTF.

The V call is TRBV9, the J call TRBJ2-2; D may be TRBD2 (6 bases). The V and J ends lost 3 bases and 7 bases respectively, with 19 bases between them. Looked up from germline, CDR1 is SGDLS and CDR2 is YYNGEE. The CDR3 has 16 amino acids. The CDR3 coding sequence is TGTGCCAGCAGCGCGTGGGACTTTCTAAGGGGCGGGGAGCTGTTTTTT. Amino acid sequence: CASSAWDFLRGGELFF.

The rearrangement uses TRBV2 and TRBJ2-2, with D possibly being TRBD1 (6 bases). There are 13 residues in the CDR3. CDR1 SNHLY and CDR2 FYNNEI come from the germline V gene. V lost 6 bases and J 4 bases, leaving 9 bases between the germline ends. The CDR3 spells CASRGTLTGELFF. CDR3 nucleotide sequence: TGTGCCAGCAGAGGGACACTCACCGGGGAGCTGTTTTTT.

The chain is built from TRBV5-6 and TRBJ1-6; 7 positions agree with TRBD1. There are 17 residues in the CDR3. V dropped 3 bases and J dropped 4; count of bases not matched to a gene: 10. Germline CDR1 is SGHDT and CDR2 is YYEEEE. The CDR3 sequence is CASSSIGQEFYNSPLHF. The CDR3 DNA follows: TGTGCCAGCAGCTCGATTGGACAGGAGTTTTATAATTCACCCCTCCACTTT.

This rearrangement joins TRBV7-9 to TRBJ2-3; TRBD1 matches at 9 bases. V was clipped by 5 bases and J by 1 base; unmatched bases: 1. The germline gives CDR1 SEHNR, CDR2 FQNEAQ (reference sequence). The CDR3 contains 14 residues. The DNA of the CDR3 is TGTGCCAGCAGCCGGACAGGGGGCACAGATACGCAGTATTTT. This encodes CASSRTGGTDTQYF.